This T cell receptor beta chain was sequenced in a study of vaccination and CD4 T cells after COVID-19. Study as a whole: The post-COVID sampling time was a median about 100 days after diagnosis, ranging from 35 to 161. Cultures designated as controls were supplied with a CEFX pool, an HIV-1 Nef pool, or no peptide.

Study-wide results and limits: Median counts of SARS-CoV-2-reactive clonotypes increased from roughly 19 to 38; this difference was not significant.

This CDR3 region has 14 residues. Germline CDR1 is GTSNPN and CDR2 is SVGIG (reference sequence). J lost 8 bases, V lost 5 bases, and 12 bases had no gene match. Treatment noted: roughly 11-day PBMC culture with coronavirus spike peptide pools or control peptides (ViraFEST assay). This clonotype has a handful of counts. What it binds is not known. The Oncomine TCR Beta short-read assay was applied to DNA of cultured CD4+ T cells. Using the QIAamp micro DNA kit, genomic DNA was extracted from the CD4+ T cells that had been cultured. TCRdb re-analysed the PCR reads in MiXCR, keeping a single row per CDR3 protein. Among approximately 14,000 distinct CDR3 sequences, around 60% were seen once, and the ten largest hold less than 8.5%.

Sequenced input: CD4+ T cells from blood, cultured in vitro. This TCR came from a human donor who had recovered from COVID-19. The rearrangement links TRBV30 to TRBJ2-1; 7 bases agree with TRBD2. In DNA, the CDR3 is TGTGCCTGGGGTCTGGAGGGCGGGAGCTATGAGCAGTTCTTC. It specifies CAWGLEGGSYEQFF.